This T cell receptor (beta chain) emerged from a study of T-cell memory formation after mild COVID-19. Regarding the study as a whole: The appearance of some responding clones in pre-infection memory suggested that cross-reactive memory joined.

Per germline, CDR1 KGHDR and CDR2 SFDVKD. V lost 4 bases to trimming and J lost 5 bases; unmatched junction nucleotides: 5. The CDR3 is 14 residues long. The sample holds a few counts of this clonotype. Its antigen is unknown. TCRdb passed the 5' RACE reads through MiXCR, listing each CDR3 protein once. The sample has approximately 180,000 distinct CDR3 sequences, about a sixth seen once; the top ten hold around 1.9%. The sequence derives from an adult woman who had mild COVID-19 (a few samples of this study predate the infection). Cell type and time point are not known. The gene calls are TRBV24-1 and TRBJ2-5; 8 bases fit TRBD2. Sequenced: PBMCs or a T cell subset sorted from them (not recorded which). CDR3 amino acids: CATSEGSGVETQYF. Here the CDR3 DNA reads TGTGCCACCAGTGAGGGTAGCGGGGTGGAGACCCAGTACTTC.